The 22 T cell receptor beta chains presented below share a single source sample, sequenced in a study of blood T cells in healthy people across ages. Combining a sample-barcoded 5' primer with a J-beta primer mix, a second PCR ran for roughly 7 to 12 cycles. MiXCR was run by TCRdb on the 5' RACE reads, yielding one entry per CDR3 protein. The table shows over a million distinct CDR3 sequences, with approximately 63% occurring only once. Sequenced input: blood. These receptors were obtained from a man between 18 and 35 years old in good health.

The chain has TRBV27 and TRBJ2-3; TRBD2 agrees at 16 bases. The CDR3 runs to 17 residues. V shed 9 bases and J 3 bases; nucleotides not matched to a gene: 9. Germline V gene sequence: CDR1 MNHEY, CDR2 SMNVEV (reference sequence). The CDR3 DNA reads as TGTGCCAGTTCCTTCGGGACTAGCGGGGGGGCTACAGATACGCAGTATTTT. Translated: CASSFGTSGGATDTQYF.

The chain couples TRBV10-2 to TRBJ2-1, with 10 bases lining up with TRBD1. The CDR3 has 17 amino acids. Germline V gene sequence: CDR1 WSHSY, CDR2 SAAADI. Trimming cost V 0 bases and J 6 bases; bases outside gene matches: 8. CDR3 protein: CASSESSGTGVLNEQFF. For the CDR3, the DNA is TGCGCCAGCAGTGAGTCCTCCGGGACAGGGGTCCTCAATGAGCAGTTCTTC.

This chain uses TRBV7-2 with TRBJ2-7; D unresolved. The better agreement between TRBJ2-5 and the DNA end casts doubt on the J call. This CDR3 comprises 11 residues. Germline CDR1 reads SGHTA; CDR2 reads FQGNSA. The CDR3 is CASWGSETQYF. The CDR3 nucleotides read TGTGCCAGCTGGGGTTCGGAGACCCAGTACTTC.

The genes are TRBV24-1 and TRBJ2-5; D unclear. The CDR3 contains 13 residues. Germline CDR1 reads KGHDR; CDR2 reads SFDVKD. V lost 9 bases, J lost 3 bases, and 13 bases lay in between. In DNA, the CDR3 is TGTGCCACCGGAAAGGGTATCAAAGAGACCCAGTACTTC. This translates into CATGKGIKETQYF.

In its sample, this clonotype was seen once. The gene calls are TRBV10-3 and TRBJ2-5; D not certain. This CDR3 has 12 residues. Germline V gene lookup returns CDR1 ENHRY and CDR2 SYGVKD. The CDR3 region has the DNA TGTGTCTCAGAGGCGGCGACGGGTGAGCAGTACTTC. This codes for CVSEAATGEQYF.

The V and J genes are TRBV11-2 and TRBJ2-1; 8 bases match TRBD2. The CDR3 runs 19 residues. CDR1 and CDR2 (germline): SGHAT, FQNNGV. The V segment lost 5 bases and the J segment 4 bases; nucleotides outside the gene matches: 19. CDR3 sequence (DNA): TGTGCCAGCAGCCAACCCCCAGCCCTAAGCGGGAGTATTTACAATGAGCAGTTCTTC. This codes for CASSQPPALSGSIYNEQFF.

This clonotype was counted a single time. The chain links TRBV11-2 to TRBJ2-3, with 9 bases identical to TRBD2. The CDR3 spans 17 residues. CDR1 is SGHAT, CDR2 FQNNGV, per germline. V lost 4 bases to trimming and J lost 3 bases; unmatched junction nucleotides: 11. The DNA of the CDR3 is TGTGCCAGCAGCTCACCTCGGACTAGCGTTCAGACAGATACGCAGTATTTT. It specifies CASSSPRTSVQTDTQYF.

The V gene is TRBV29-1, the J gene TRBJ2-2, with 8 bases matching TRBD1. Germline CDR1 reads SQVTM; CDR2 reads ANQGSEA. This CDR3 is built from 13 residues. After removal of 7 bases from V and 7 bases from J, the junction contained 8 bases not matched to a gene. Here the CDR3 DNA reads TGCAGCGCAGGACAGGGACCTGGCGGGGAGCTGTTTTTT. Translating gives CSAGQGPGGELFF.

This chain connects TRBV29-1 to TRBJ2-2; perhaps TRBD1 as D (5 bases). The CDR3 runs 15 residues. V lost 4 bases to trimming and J lost 7 bases, with 19 bases between them. The germline CDR1 and CDR2 sequences are SQVTM and ANQGSEA. The DNA of the CDR3 is TGCAGCGTTGGGTTCGCAGGGAACTCGAACGGGGAGCTGTTTTTT. It yields the protein CSVGFAGNSNGELFF.

Remarks on this clonotype: The junction shows a germline mismatch at one end, possibly a read error. This chain links TRBV2 with TRBJ2-1; 10 positions match TRBD2. Germline CDR1 is SNHLY and CDR2 is FYNNEI. The CDR3 loop spans 13 amino acids. The chain's CDR3 is CARSEASGSTKFF. The CDR3 region has the DNA TGTGCCAGGAGTGAGGCTAGCGGGAGTACGAAGTTCTTC.

This chain uses TRBV20-1 with TRBJ1-1; D is perhaps TRBD1 (5 bases). Germline assignment: CDR1 DFQATT and CDR2 SNEGSKA (reference sequence). V lost 3 bases to trimming and J lost 8 bases, with 16 bases between them. This CDR3 region has 13 residues. CDR3 protein: CSASSPGRSEAFF. CDR3 sequence (DNA): TGCAGTGCTAGTAGTCCGGGGCGGTCGGAAGCTTTCTTT.

This clonotype was seen a single time. This chain joins TRBV23-1 and TRBJ1-1; 7 nucleotides align to TRBD1. TRBV23-1 carries the ORF label, with uncertain function. The CDR3 extends over 18 amino acids. With 1 base clipped from V and 1 base from J, the junction kept 12 bases outside the gene matches. The CDR3: CASSQLFLPGTANTEAFF. In DNA form, the CDR3 reads TGCGCCAGCAGTCAATTGTTCTTACCAGGGACAGCGAACACTGAAGCTTTCTTT.

This clonotype appeared a few times. The rearrangement uses TRBV29-1 and TRBJ2-3; perhaps TRBD1 as D (5 bases). The germline V and J ends were trimmed by 4 bases and 5 bases, with 13 bases remaining between them. CDR1 SQVTM and CDR2 ANQGSEA come from the germline V gene. CDR3 length: 13 amino acids. CDR3 in DNA: TGCAGCGTTGGGGGCCTAATGGGAGATACGCAGTATTTT. It yields the protein CSVGGLMGDTQYF.

The chain recombines TRBV20-1 with TRBJ1-1, with D unresolved. V lost 3 bases and J lost 11, with 10 bases in between. Looked up from germline, CDR1 is DFQATT and CDR2 is SNEGSKA (reference sequence). This CDR3 contains 10 residues. CDR3 residues: CSASEGAAFF. The CDR3 region has the DNA TGCAGTGCTAGTGAGGGAGCGGCTTTCTTT.

The J gene is TRBJ1-3, the V gene TRBV12-3 or TRBV12-4, with D unclear. This CDR3 region has 13 residues. The V gene lost 5 bases and the J gene lost 4 bases, with 9 bases spanning the gap. The CDR3 loop is CASSLPEGNTIYF. For the CDR3, the DNA is TGTGCCAGCAGTCTCCCGGAAGGAAACACCATATATTTT.

This clonotype was picked up a small number of times. The rearrangement uses TRBV28 and TRBJ1-2, with 11 bases identical to TRBD1. CDR3 length: 16 amino acids. Trimming removed 1 base from V and 4 bases from J; junction bases left unmatched: 5. Germline assignment: CDR1 MDHEN and CDR2 SYDVKM. CDR3 in DNA: TGTGCCAGCAGTTTATACGGGACAGGGGGTGGCTATGGCTACACCTTC. Translating it yields CASSLYGTGGGYGYTF.

The chain couples TRBV20-1 to TRBJ2-3, with TRBD2 matching 9 bases. Trimming removed 6 bases from V and 1 base from J; junction bases left unmatched: 5. Germline V gene sequence: CDR1 DFQATT, CDR2 SNEGSKA (reference sequence). This CDR3 spans 14 amino acids. The CDR3 bases are TGCAGTGCCACAGCGGGGGGAGGCACAGATACGCAGTATTTT. It yields the protein CSATAGGGTDTQYF.

The chain joins TRBV28 to TRBJ2-4, with TRBD1 identical over 9 bases. Matching the DNA end better, TRBJ2-7 makes the J call doubtful. The CDR3 has 16 amino acids. Looked up from germline, CDR1 is MDHEN and CDR2 is SYDVKM. CDR3 sequence: CASSTQIGGQGDEQYF. The CDR3 nucleotides are TGTGCCAGCAGTACCCAAATAGGGGGACAGGGCGACGAGCAGTACTTC.

V and J are TRBV10-3 and TRBJ1-1; maybe TRBD1 (6 bases). Germline lookup yields CDR1 ENHRY and CDR2 SYGVKD. Trimming pared 2 bases from V and 2 bases from J, leaving 6 bases between. CDR3 length: 13 amino acids. In DNA form, the CDR3 reads TGTGCCATCAGTGAGGGGGGCAACACTGAAGCTTTCTTT. Its translation is CAISEGGNTEAFF.

The rearrangement uses TRBV27 and TRBJ2-4; unclear D gene. The J call may be mistaken, given a closer DNA end match to TRBJ2-7. The CDR3 runs 14 residues. Germline CDR1 is MNHEY and CDR2 is SMNVEV (reference sequence). Here the CDR3 reads CASSLLPDVHEQYF. CDR3 bases: TGTGCCAGCAGTTTACTTCCTGATGTCCACGAGCAGTACTTC.

This chain connects TRBV6-2 or TRBV6-3 to TRBJ2-7; the match to TRBD1 covers 7 bases. Germline V gene lookup returns CDR1 MNHEY and CDR2 SVGEGT. Trimming took 4 bases from V and 1 from J; bases not matched to a gene: 7. The CDR3 is 15 amino acids. CDR3 amino acids: CASSSDDRVSYEQYF. As DNA, the CDR3 is TGTGCCAGCAGTTCCGACGACAGGGTTTCCTACGAGCAGTACTTC.

This rearrangement joins TRBV18 to TRBJ2-6, with D perhaps assigned TRBD1 or TRBD2 (5 bases each). V was clipped by 3 bases and J by 2 bases, with 11 bases between them. CDR3 length: 16 residues. Germline V gene lookup returns CDR1 KGHSH and CDR2 LQKENI. Here the CDR3 DNA reads TGTGCCAGCTCACCTCGGGGACCACCTGGGGCCAACGTCCTGACTTTC. Translated, it gives CASSPRGPPGANVLTF.